Presented here are 26 T cell receptor beta chains from one specimen sequenced in a study of spatial heterogeneity in lung cancer. The time point is: sample taken at primary tumor resection. No cell sorting; template was whole RNA from tumor, lung tissue or PBMC. MiXCR, run by TCRdb on the 5' RACE reads, gives a single entry per CDR3 protein. The table has some 100,000 distinct CDR3 sequences, roughly 12% seen once. The material was PBMCs, obtained at surgery. The source of these receptors is a male donor with early-stage non-small cell lung cancer.

This chain connects TRBV5-1 to TRBJ2-4, with D possibly being TRBD1 (7 bases). The length of the CDR3 is 16 residues. The V end lost 4 bases, the J end lost 1 base, and 15 bases lay between the germline ends. The germline V gene encodes CDR1 SGHRS and CDR2 YFSETQ. For the CDR3, the DNA is TGCGCCAGCAGCGGCGGGACAGTAGAGGCCAAAAACATTCAGTACTTC. Encoded protein: CASSGGTVEAKNIQYF.

The chain joins TRBV6-4 to TRBJ2-3; TRBD1 is a possible D gene (5 bases). CDR3 length: 14 amino acids. V gave up 3 bases and J gave up 9 bases, with 16 bases separating them. CDR1 and CDR2 from the germline V gene are MRHNA and SNTAGT. In nucleotides, the CDR3 is TGTGCCAGCAGTGAGGGGCTTTGGTCGGAAACGCAGTATTTT. Translation: CASSEGLWSETQYF.

Only a few counts were recorded for this clonotype. The chain joins TRBV7-6 to TRBJ2-3; the D gene is possibly TRBD2 (5 bases). Trimming took off 1 base at V and 5 bases at J, with 13 bases between the two ends. This CDR3 contains 15 residues. Germline V gives CDR1 SGHVS, CDR2 FNYEAQ. This chain's CDR3 is CASSLGGPPGDTQYF. CDR3 DNA: TGTGCCAGCAGCTTAGGAGGGCCACCTGGAGATACGCAGTATTTT.

The V and J genes are TRBV24-1 and TRBJ2-7; 14 bases agree with TRBD2. The trim removed 0 bases at V and 1 base at J, leaving 10 bases unmatched. Per germline, CDR1 KGHDR and CDR2 SFDVKD. The CDR3 has 20 residues. CDR3 nucleotides: TGTGCCACCAGTGATTTGTCGGGGAGGACTAGCGGGGGGCTTTCCTACGAGCAGTACTTC. As protein: CATSDLSGRTSGGLSYEQYF.

This clonotype came up a few times. CDR3 DNA sequence: TGTGCCAGCAGCTCCCTAGTTGGATCAGTCACCTCTGGAAACACCATATATTTT. Protein sequence: CASSSLVGSVTSGNTIYF. This chain uses TRBV7-2 with TRBJ1-3; D remains unclear. The V and J ends lost 4 bases and 0 bases respectively, with 19 bases between them. Germline values: CDR1 SGHTA, CDR2 FQGNSA. CDR3 length: 18 amino acids.

This clonotype came up a few times. The gene calls are TRBV5-5 and TRBJ2-7; 9 nucleotides align to TRBD1. The germline V gene encodes CDR1 SGHKS and CDR2 YYEKEE (reference sequence). This CDR3 has 14 amino acids. The trim removed 3 bases at V and 4 bases at J, leaving 5 bases unmatched. CDR3 nucleotide sequence: TGTGCCAGCAGCTCCGGGACAGGGCAATACGAGCAGTACTTC. Its protein product is CASSSGTGQYEQYF.

This clonotype was detected ten times or more. The CDR3, as DNA: TGCGCCAGCAGCCAAGATATTTCCTATGGCTACACCTTC. Protein product: CASSQDISYGYTF. The V and J genes are TRBV4-3 and TRBJ1-2; D gene uncertain. In germline, CDR1 is LGHNA, CDR2 YSLEER. CDR3 length equals 13 residues. Trimming pared 0 bases from V and 4 bases from J, leaving 6 bases between.

The table lists this clonotype with a few counts. The chain employs TRBV19 and TRBJ2-2, with 10 nucleotides matching TRBD2. Germline V gene data show CDR1 as LNHDA and CDR2 as SQIVND (reference sequence). There are 15 residues in the CDR3. Trimming removed 8 bases from V and 7 bases from J; junction bases left unmatched: 10. CDR3 in DNA: TGTGCCAGTTGGGAGCGGGGGGGCCGGAACGGGGAGCTGTTTTTT. Translating it yields CASWERGGRNGELFF.

This clonotype has just a few counts. The chain carries TRBV29-1 and TRBJ2-1; 14 positions agree with TRBD2. The CDR3 runs to 17 residues. V was pared by 6 bases and J by 4 bases, with 11 bases of the junction left unmatched. CDR1 and CDR2 from the germline V gene are SQVTM and ANQGSEA. CDR3 loop: CSVRLSTSGGDYNEQFF. The CDR3 nucleotides are TGCAGCGTACGACTCTCGACTAGCGGGGGGGATTACAATGAGCAGTTCTTC.

The chain carries TRBV7-3 and TRBJ2-1, with D maybe TRBD2 (6 bases). The V and J ends lost 5 bases and 2 bases respectively, with 13 bases between them. Per the germline V gene, CDR1 is SGHTA and CDR2 is FQGTGA. The CDR3 sequence is 15 residues long. CDR3 loop: CASSRQGGTYNEQFF. CDR3 DNA: TGTGCCAGCAGCAGACAAGGAGGGACCTACAATGAGCAGTTCTTC.

This clonotype was observed a handful of times. The gene calls are TRBV7-9 and TRBJ1-6; 9 bases match TRBD1. V dropped 4 bases and J dropped 9; count of bases not matched to a gene: 7. The CDR3 totals 15 residues. Germline CDR1 and CDR2: SEHNR and FQNEAQ (reference sequence). The DNA of the CDR3 is TGTGCCAGCAGCTCGCCGGGACAGGGAAGTTCACCCCTCCACTTT. Translation gives CASSSPGQGSSPLHF.

This clonotype was seen at least ten times. The gene calls are TRBV5-5 and TRBJ2-5; D perhaps matches TRBD1 (5 bases). The CDR3 is made up of 15 amino acids. Between the trimmed V and J ends, which lost 0 bases and 4 bases, there was a span of 13 bases. Germline lookup yields CDR1 SGHKS and CDR2 YYEKEE (reference sequence). CDR3 sequence (DNA): TGTGCCAGCAGCTTGGGGGGCCCAGTTGGAGAGACCCAGTACTTC. Its translation: CASSLGGPVGETQYF.

The rearrangement joins TRBV7-2 to TRBJ1-3; D ambiguous. Germline V CDR1 and CDR2: SGHTA, FQGNSA. V gave up 5 bases and J gave up 3 bases, with 5 bases separating them. This CDR3 is built from 12 residues. CDR3 residues: CASSPVGNTIYF. The CDR3 DNA reads as TGTGCCAGCAGCCCTGTTGGAAACACCATATATTTT.

This clonotype was picked up many times. The V gene is TRBV3-1, the J gene TRBJ1-6, with D unclear. Trimming shortened V by 1 base and J by 7 bases, and 8 bases separated the two germline ends. The germline V gene encodes CDR1 LGHDT and CDR2 YNNKEL (reference sequence). The CDR3 sequence is 14 residues long. As DNA, the CDR3 is TGTGCCAGCAGCCAAGGTGTCCAGAATTCACCCCTCCACTTT. Amino acids: CASSQGVQNSPLHF.

The gene calls are TRBV11-2 and TRBJ1-1; TRBD1 might be the D (6 bases). The V gene's germline CDR1 is SGHAT and CDR2 FQNNGV. The germline V and J ends were trimmed by 5 bases and 4 bases, with 17 bases remaining between them. This CDR3 region has 15 residues. The CDR3 loop is CASSPRGGRGTEAFF. The CDR3 DNA is TGTGCCAGCAGCCCCCGGGGGGGCAGAGGCACTGAAGCTTTCTTT.

This clonotype has a count of ten or more. V usage is TRBV9 and J usage is TRBJ2-3, with D hard to call. The CDR3 length is 13 residues. V lost 3 bases and J lost 2, with 7 bases in between. Germline assignment: CDR1 SGDLS and CDR2 YYNGEE. This CDR3 is CASSGVFTDTQYF. CDR3 in DNA: TGTGCCAGCAGCGGGGTGTTCACAGATACGCAGTATTTT.

The chain links TRBV28 to TRBJ2-2, with TRBD1 as a possible D gene (6 bases). With 6 bases removed from V and 2 bases from J, the gap between germline ends came to 13 bases. Germline values: CDR1 MDHEN, CDR2 SYDVKM. This CDR3 comprises 15 residues. The CDR3: CASRPTDRNTGELFF. CDR3 nucleotides: TGTGCCAGCAGGCCAACGGACAGAAACACCGGGGAGCTGTTTTTT.

This chain uses TRBV18 with TRBJ2-7; possibly TRBD1 or TRBD2 for D (5 bases each). Trimming took 0 bases from V and 6 from J, leaving 9 bases between them. Germline V gene sequence: CDR1 KGHSH, CDR2 LQKENI. The CDR3 runs to 13 residues. This CDR3 is CASSPPTGREQYF. Here the CDR3 DNA reads TGTGCCAGCTCACCACCGACGGGGCGCGAGCAGTACTTC.

This clonotype was picked up a small number of times. V is TRBV6-1 and J is TRBJ2-1; D not certain. The CDR3 loop spans 17 amino acids. Germline CDR1 reads MNHNS; CDR2 reads SASEGT. V was pared by 2 bases and J by 0 bases, with 14 bases between. The CDR3 DNA reads as TGTGCCAGCAGTGAATCTTCATTGGTTAGCTCCTACAATGAGCAGTTCTTC. Protein sequence: CASSESSLVSSYNEQFF.

The V gene is TRBV12-3 or TRBV12-4, the J gene TRBJ1-6; D possibly corresponds to TRBD1 (6 bases). The germline V and J ends were trimmed by 6 bases and 4 bases, with 13 bases remaining between them. The CDR3 covers 15 residues. In DNA, the CDR3 is TGTGCCAGCAGCCGGACAGAACCGTATAATTCACCCCTCCACTTT. It encodes CASSRTEPYNSPLHF.

V and J are TRBV6-2 or TRBV6-3 and TRBJ1-1; TRBD1 is a possible D gene (6 bases). Trimming removed 7 bases from V and 4 bases from J, with 22 bases in between. Germline values: CDR1 MNHEY, CDR2 SVGEGT. The CDR3 has 16 amino acids. The CDR3 DNA reads as TGTGCCAGCAAAGAGAACAGGGCCGGGGACCGCACTGAAGCTTTCTTT. As protein: CASKENRAGDRTEAFF.

This chain connects TRBV12-3 or TRBV12-4 to TRBJ1-2; 7 bases map to TRBD1. This CDR3 spans 15 amino acids. Losses at the gene ends were 3 bases for V and 4 bases for J; bases not matched to a gene: 8. In DNA form, the CDR3 reads TGTGCCAGCAGTTTTGGGACAGTAGAAGCCTATGGCTACACCTTC. This gives the protein CASSFGTVEAYGYTF.

The chain combines TRBV7-3 with TRBJ2-1; D unclear. Between the trimmed V and J ends, which lost 1 base and 8 bases, there was a span of 18 bases. The CDR3 is 16 amino acids. Germline CDR1 and CDR2: SGHTA and FQGTGA. For the CDR3, the DNA is TGTGCCAGCAGCTTAAATGGGCGGCAAGATGTGGATGAGCAGTTCTTC. It translates to CASSLNGRQDVDEQFF.

The rearrangement uses TRBV5-6 and TRBJ2-4; D may correspond to TRBD1 or TRBD2 (5 bases each). The V end was cut by 4 bases, the J end by 6 bases, with 11 bases between. There are 13 residues in the CDR3. CDR1 and CDR2 from the germline V gene are SGHDT and YYEEEE. CDR3 residues: CASSPIGTNIQYF. Written as DNA, the CDR3 is TGTGCCAGCAGCCCGATAGGGACAAACATTCAGTACTTC.

This clonotype was observed a few times. The genes are TRBV5-6 and TRBJ2-2, with 12 bases that match TRBD2. Germline V gives CDR1 SGHDT, CDR2 YYEEEE. After removal of 2 bases from V and 2 bases from J, the junction contained 4 bases not matched to a gene. The CDR3 has 17 amino acids. CDR3 region: CASSFRTSGANTGELFF. The CDR3 region has the DNA TGTGCCAGCAGCTTTCGGACTAGCGGGGCTAACACCGGGGAGCTGTTTTTT.

A few counts support this clonotype. The chain combines TRBV6-6 with TRBJ1-6; 7 bases are shared with TRBD1. Germline V lookup: CDR1 MNHNY, CDR2 SVGAGI (reference sequence). Trimming cost V 6 bases and J 5 bases; bases outside gene matches: 7. The CDR3 sequence is 15 residues long. As DNA, the CDR3 is TGTGCCAGCAGCCAGGGGGATCGGGATAATTCACCCCTCCACTTT. Encoded protein: CASSQGDRDNSPLHF.